Listed below are T cell receptor beta chains from one sample, sequenced in a study of untreated major depressive disorder. The method was immunoSEQ multiplex PCR; TCRdb's version includes in-frame clones alone and lacks a portion of them. The sample shows some 21,000 clones, 70% to 90% of them seen only once. Sequences were obtained from CD4+ T cells from PBMCs. The receptors originated from a woman aged 25 to 39 in good health. Each CDR3 is given without its conserved first and last residue.

TRBJ2-7	14	TRBV7-9	ASSLVGVTGANEQY
TRBJ2-6	15	TRBV5-4	ASSPRTGLSGANVLT
TRBJ1-2	12	TRBV15	ATSRDRTNYGYT
TRBJ1-6	11	TRBV4-3	ASSQEWSSPLH
TRBJ2-7	10	TRBV6-1	ASSRQAYEQY
TRBJ1-5	10	TRBV30	AWSVPCEAPA
TRBJ1-3	14	TRBV5-1	ASSSMGGTTGNTIY
TRBJ1-2	15	TRBV5-1	ASSLGQGNLGGYGYT
TRBJ1-1	12	TRBV7-9	ASSIGQGGTEAF
TRBJ2-1	12	TRBV6-5	ASSRQGPRNEQF
TRBJ1-1	12	TRBV5-1	ASSPNWVNTEAF
TRBJ2-1	10	TRBV29-1	SVARAGDEQF
TRBJ1-4	12	TRBV4-1	ASSPPATNEKLF
TRBJ1-2	13	TRBV6-1	ASSVQGVKDNGYT
TRBJ2-4	13	TRBV7-9	ASSLGWEAKNIQY
TRBJ2-7	11	TRBV6-5	ATRDRGPYEQY
TRBJ1-3	15	TRBV4-1	ASSQDSRTGSGNTIY
TRBJ1-2	12	TRBV7-2	ASSLAAGFYGYT
TRBJ2-5	14	TRBV28	ASSDVGTGRAETQY
TRBJ1-2	11	TRBV15	ATSRDRDYGYT
TRBJ1-1	11	TRBV6-5	ASTGTKNTEAF
TRBJ2-1	11	TRBV30	AWSGGPYNEQF
TRBJ2-5	10	TRBV6-6	ASSYSQETQY
TRBJ2-5	12	TRBV5-1	ASSLRQGQETQY
TRBJ1-6	8	TRBV19	AKPNSPLH
TRBJ2-2	13	TRBV5-1	ASSAQDRGAGELF
TRBJ1-5	14	TRBV7-2	ASSFLQGAGNQPQH
TRBJ1-3	12	TRBV28	ASSNGVSGNTIY